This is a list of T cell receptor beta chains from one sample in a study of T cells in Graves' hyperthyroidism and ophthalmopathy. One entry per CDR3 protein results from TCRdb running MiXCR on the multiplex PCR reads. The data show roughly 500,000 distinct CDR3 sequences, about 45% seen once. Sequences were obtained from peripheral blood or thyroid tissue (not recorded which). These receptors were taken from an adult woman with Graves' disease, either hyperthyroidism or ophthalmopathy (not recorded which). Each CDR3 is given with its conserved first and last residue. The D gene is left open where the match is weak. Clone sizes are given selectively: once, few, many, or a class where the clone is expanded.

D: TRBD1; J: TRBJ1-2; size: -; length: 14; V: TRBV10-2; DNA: TGTGCCAGCAGCGGACAGGCTTCCAACTATGGCTACACCTTC; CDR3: CASSGQASNYGYTF
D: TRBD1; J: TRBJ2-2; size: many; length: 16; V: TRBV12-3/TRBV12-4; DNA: TGTGCCAGCAGATCCGGGACAGGGGTTCACACCGGGGAGCTGTTTTTT; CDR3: CASRSGTGVHTGELFF
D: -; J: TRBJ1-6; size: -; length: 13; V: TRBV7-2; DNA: TGTGCCAGCAGCTCAGATCAGAATTCACCCCTCCACTTT; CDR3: CASSSDQNSPLHF
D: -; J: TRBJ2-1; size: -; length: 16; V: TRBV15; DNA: TGTGCCACCAATCGCATAGACTCCCCCAGACTCAATGAGCAGTTCTTC; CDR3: CATNRIDSPRLNEQFF
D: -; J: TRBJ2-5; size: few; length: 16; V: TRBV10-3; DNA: TGTGCCATCAGGGACAGTCGAGAGGGGATGATGGAGACCCAGTACTTC; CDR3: CAIRDSREGMMETQYF
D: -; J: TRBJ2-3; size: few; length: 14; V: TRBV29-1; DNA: TGCAGCGCGGCACAGGGGAGGCTCACAGATACGCAGTATTTT; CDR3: CSAAQGRLTDTQYF
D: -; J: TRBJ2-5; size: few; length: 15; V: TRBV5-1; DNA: TGCGCCAGCAGCACGATTGGGGGGCGTCGAGAGACCCAGTACTTC; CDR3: CASSTIGGRRETQYF
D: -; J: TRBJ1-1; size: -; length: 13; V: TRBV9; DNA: TGTGCCAGCAGCGTAGAGAGGACGACGTGGGCTTTCTTT; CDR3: CASSVERTTWAFF
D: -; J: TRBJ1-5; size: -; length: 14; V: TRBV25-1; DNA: TGTGCCAGCAGTGGGATCCCGGGGGGCCAGCCCCAGCATTTT; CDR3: CASSGIPGGQPQHF
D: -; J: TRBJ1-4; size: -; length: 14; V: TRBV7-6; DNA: TGTGCCAGCAGCTTAGAGCCTAGGGGTGAAAAACTGTTTTTT; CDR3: CASSLEPRGEKLFF
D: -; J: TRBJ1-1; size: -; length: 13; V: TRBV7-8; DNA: TGTGCCAGCAGCCCAATGGCACATCGGGGAGCTTTCTTT; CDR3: CASSPMAHRGAFF
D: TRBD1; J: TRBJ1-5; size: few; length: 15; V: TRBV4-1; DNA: TGCGCCAGCAGCCAAGGGGGACAGGCCAATCAGCCCCAGCATTTT; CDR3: CASSQGGQANQPQHF
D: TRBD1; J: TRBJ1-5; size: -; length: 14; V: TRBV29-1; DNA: TGCAGCGTCTCTTCCGGGACAGGGGATCAGCCCCAGCATTTT; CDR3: CSVSSGTGDQPQHF
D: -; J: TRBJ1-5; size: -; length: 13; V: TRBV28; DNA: TGTGCCACCGCCCTCAACAGGGATCAGCCCCAGCATTTT; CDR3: CATALNRDQPQHF
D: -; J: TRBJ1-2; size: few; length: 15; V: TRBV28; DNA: TGTGCCAGCAGTTACCAAAACAAGGGTACTCATGGCTACACCTTC; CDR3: CASSYQNKGTHGYTF
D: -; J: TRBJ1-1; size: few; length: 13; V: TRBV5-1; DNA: TGTGCCAGCAGTGATAGGCCTAACTGGAGCGCTTTCTTT; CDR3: CASSDRPNWSAFF
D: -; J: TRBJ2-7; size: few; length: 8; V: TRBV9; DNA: TGTGCCAGCAGCGCGCAGTACTTC; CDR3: CASSAQYF
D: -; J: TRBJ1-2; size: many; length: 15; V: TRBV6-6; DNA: TGTGCCAGCAGAACCCACAAGGACAGAACTTATGGCTACACCTTC; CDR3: CASRTHKDRTYGYTF
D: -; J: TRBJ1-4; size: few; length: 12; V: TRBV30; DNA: TGTGCCTGGGATGAGCCTAATGAAAAACTGTTTTTT; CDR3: CAWDEPNEKLFF
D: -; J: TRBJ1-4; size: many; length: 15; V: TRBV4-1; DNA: TGCGCCAGCAGCCTTTCCAGCGCAGGGATTGAAAAACTGTTTTTT; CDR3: CASSLSSAGIEKLFF
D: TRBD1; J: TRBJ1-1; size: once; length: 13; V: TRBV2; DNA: TGTGCTACAGACAGGGCCATGAACACTGAAGCTTTCTTT; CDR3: CATDRAMNTEAFF
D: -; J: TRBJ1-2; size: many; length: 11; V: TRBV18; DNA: TGTGCCAGCTACGGGGAGAATGGCTACACCTTC; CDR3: CASYGENGYTF
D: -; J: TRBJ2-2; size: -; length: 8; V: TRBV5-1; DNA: TGCGCCAGCAGCTTGGCCGAGTTT; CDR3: CASSLAEF
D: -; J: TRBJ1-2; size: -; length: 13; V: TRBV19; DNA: TGTGCCAGTAGTAGGGGGTCCAGCTATGGCTACACCTTC; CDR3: CASSRGSSYGYTF
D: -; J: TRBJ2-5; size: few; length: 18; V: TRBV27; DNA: TGTGCCAGCAGTCCCATCACCGGGGTCTATAGGGGCCAAGAGACCCAGTACTTC; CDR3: CASSPITGVYRGQETQYF
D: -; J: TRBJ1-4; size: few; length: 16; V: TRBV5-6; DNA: TGTGCCAGCGGCCAGTTGGGGGCATCTCTTCGTGAAAAACTGTTTTTT; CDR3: CASGQLGASLREKLFF
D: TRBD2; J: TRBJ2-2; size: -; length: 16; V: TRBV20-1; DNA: TGCAGTGCTAGTTTTGAAGCGGGAGGTTACACCGGGGAGCTGTTTTTT; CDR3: CSASFEAGGYTGELFF
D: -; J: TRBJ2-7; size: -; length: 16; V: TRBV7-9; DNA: TGTGCCAGCGGGGCCCTCTTAGGGAGAGCTACCTACGAGCAGTACTTC; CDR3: CASGALLGRATYEQYF
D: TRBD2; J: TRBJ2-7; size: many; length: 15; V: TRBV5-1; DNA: TGCGCCAGCAGCCCGATAGCGGGAGATTCCCACGAGCAGTACTTC; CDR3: CASSPIAGDSHEQYF
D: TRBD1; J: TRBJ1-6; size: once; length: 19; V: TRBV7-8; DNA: TGTGCCAGCAGCCCAGGGAACTTCGGTAGGGACAGGGACCATTCACCCCTCCACTTT; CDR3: CASSPGNFGRDRDHSPLHF
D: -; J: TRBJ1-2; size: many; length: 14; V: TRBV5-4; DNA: TGTGCCAGCAGCTTGGAGGCCAGAAACTATGGCTACACCTTC; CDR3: CASSLEARNYGYTF
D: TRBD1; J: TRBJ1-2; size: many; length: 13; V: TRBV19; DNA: TGTGCCAGTAGTCCCCGGACAGGGACCGGCTACACCTTC; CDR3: CASSPRTGTGYTF
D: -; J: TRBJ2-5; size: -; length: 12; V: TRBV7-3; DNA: TGTGCCAGCAGCCTGTCGGGGTTGTCCCAGTACTTC; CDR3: CASSLSGLSQYF
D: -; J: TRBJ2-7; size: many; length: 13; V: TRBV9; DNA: TGTGCCAGTTACCCTTCGGCTAGCTCCGAGCAGTACTTC; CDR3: CASYPSASSEQYF
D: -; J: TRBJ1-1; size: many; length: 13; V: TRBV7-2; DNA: TGTGCCAGCAGCGTAACAGGAGGGGCTGAAGCTTTCTTT; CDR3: CASSVTGGAEAFF
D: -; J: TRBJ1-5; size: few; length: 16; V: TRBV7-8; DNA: TGTGCCAGCAGCCTCAGAGATGGGGGGGCGCAGCAGCCCCAGCATTTT; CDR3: CASSLRDGGAQQPQHF
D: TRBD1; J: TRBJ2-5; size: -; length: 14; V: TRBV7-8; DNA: TGTGCCAGCAGCTTCAGGGGGCCCCAAGAGACCCAGTACTTC; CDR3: CASSFRGPQETQYF
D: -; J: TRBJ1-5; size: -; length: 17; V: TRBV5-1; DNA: TGTGCCAGCAGCTTGTTTCTGGGCGCCAACGGTGATCAGCCCCAGCATTTT; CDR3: CASSLFLGANGDQPQHF
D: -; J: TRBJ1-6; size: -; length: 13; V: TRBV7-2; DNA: TGTGCCAGCAGCTTCCAGGAGGGTTCACCCCTCCACTTT; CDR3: CASSFQEGSPLHF
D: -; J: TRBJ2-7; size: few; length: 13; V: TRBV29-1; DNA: TGCAGCGTTGAATCAGGGTATCCCTACGAGCAGTACTTC; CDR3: CSVESGYPYEQYF
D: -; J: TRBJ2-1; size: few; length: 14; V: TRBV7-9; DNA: TGTGCCAGCAGCTTACCTGTGGAACCCAATGAGCAGTTCTTC; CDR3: CASSLPVEPNEQFF
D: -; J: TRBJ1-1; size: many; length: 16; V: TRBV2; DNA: TGTGCCAGCACCCAAGAGGGTCGACGGATGAACACTGAAGCTTTCTTT; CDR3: CASTQEGRRMNTEAFF
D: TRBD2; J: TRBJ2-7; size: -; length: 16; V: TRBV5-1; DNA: TGCGCCAGCAGCTCAGGGGGGACTAGCGGGAGGTACGAGCAGTACTTC; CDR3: CASSSGGTSGRYEQYF
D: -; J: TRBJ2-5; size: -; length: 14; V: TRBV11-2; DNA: TGTGCCAGCAGCTGGCAGGGGGGACAAGAGACCCAGTACTTC; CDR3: CASSWQGGQETQYF
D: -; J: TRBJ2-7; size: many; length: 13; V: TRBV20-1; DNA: TGCAGTGCTAGAAACGTGGCAGTCTACGAGCAGTACTTC; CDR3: CSARNVAVYEQYF
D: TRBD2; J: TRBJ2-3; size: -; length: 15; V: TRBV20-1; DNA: TGCAGTGCCACTACTAGCGGGGCTAGCACAGATACGCAGTATTTT; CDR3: CSATTSGASTDTQYF
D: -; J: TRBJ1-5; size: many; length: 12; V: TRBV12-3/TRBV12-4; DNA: TGTGCCAGCAGTTCATCTTTCAGCCCCCAGCATTTT; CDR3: CASSSSFSPQHF
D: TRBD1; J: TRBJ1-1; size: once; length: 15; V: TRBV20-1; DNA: TGCAGTGCCGCTAACCCGGGACAGATGAACACTGAAGCTTTCTTT; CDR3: CSAANPGQMNTEAFF
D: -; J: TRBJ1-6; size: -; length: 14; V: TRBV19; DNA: TGTGCCAGTGGCGAAAGCTCCTATAATTCACCCCTCCACTTT; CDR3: CASGESSYNSPLHF
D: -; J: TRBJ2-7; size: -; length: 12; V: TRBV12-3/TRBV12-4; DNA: TGTGCCAGCAGTTACGGGACGTTCGAGCAGTACTTC; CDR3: CASSYGTFEQYF
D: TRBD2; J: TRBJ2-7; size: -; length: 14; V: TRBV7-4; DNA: TGTGCCAGCAGCCTCGGGGGGACTAGCTCCGAGCAGTACTTC; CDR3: CASSLGGTSSEQYF
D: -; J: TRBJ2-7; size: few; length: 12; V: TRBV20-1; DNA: TGCAGTGCTAGGAGAGAGGACTACGAGCAGTACTTC; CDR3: CSARREDYEQYF
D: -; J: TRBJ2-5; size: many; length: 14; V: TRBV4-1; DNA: TGCGCCAGCAGACAGGGGGGGCCTCAAGAGACCCAGTACTTC; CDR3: CASRQGGPQETQYF
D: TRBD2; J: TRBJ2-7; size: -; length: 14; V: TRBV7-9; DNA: TGTGCCAGCAGCTTTAGCGGGAGCTCCCACGAGCAGTACTTC; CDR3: CASSFSGSSHEQYF
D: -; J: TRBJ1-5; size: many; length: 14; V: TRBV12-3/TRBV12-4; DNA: TGTGCCAGCACCACAGGTTTCCGAAATCAGCCCCAGCATTTT; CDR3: CASTTGFRNQPQHF
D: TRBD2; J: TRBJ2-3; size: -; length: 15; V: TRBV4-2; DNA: TGTGCCAGCAGTCCGGGTCTAGCGGGTATCGGTACGCAGTATTTT; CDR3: CASSPGLAGIGTQYF
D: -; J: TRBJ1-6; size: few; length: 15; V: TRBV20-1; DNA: TGCAGTGCTAGTTTTCAGGGGAGAGTTAATTCACCCCTCCACTTT; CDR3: CSASFQGRVNSPLHF
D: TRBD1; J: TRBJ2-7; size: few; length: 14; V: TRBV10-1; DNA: TGCGCCAGCAAGCCGGGACAGGGGGCTGGCGAGCAGTACTTC; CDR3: CASKPGQGAGEQYF